These 17 T cell receptor beta chains were all obtained from the same sample, sequenced in a study of PD-1 blockade in classical Hodgkin lymphoma. The protocol was immunoSEQ multiplex PCR, while the TCRdb copy is restricted to in-frame clones and leaves out a portion. The table lists nearly 25,000 clones, 70% to 80% of them singletons. Following autologous stem cell transplantation, relapse occurred in every patient, and exposure to brentuximab vedotin varied. The sample here was peripheral blood mononuclear cells (PBMCs), taken at baseline. The source is a human donor with classical Hodgkin lymphoma.

The J gene is TRBJ2-5, the V gene TRBV11-2, with D perhaps TRBD1 (6 bases). Germline CDR1 reads SGHAT; CDR2 reads FQNNGV. The CDR3 is made up of 13 amino acids. The V and J ends lost 1 base and 5 bases respectively, with 8 bases between them. CDR3 bases: TGTGCCAGCAGCTTAGGGGGGCTGGAGACCCAGTACTTC. Translated, it gives CASSLGGLETQYF.

The chain links TRBV11-3 to TRBJ2-1; no reliable D call. Germline V gene data show CDR1 as SGHNT and CDR2 as YENEEA. V lost 4 bases, J lost 10 bases, and 14 bases lay in between. This CDR3 is 13 amino acids long. The CDR3 region is CASSSSFSGEQFF. The CDR3 nucleotides are TGTGCCAGCAGCTCCTCGTTCAGTGGCGAGCAGTTCTTC.

The chain is built from TRBV18 and TRBJ1-2, with 10 bases aligning to TRBD1. The V gene's germline CDR1 is KGHSH and CDR2 LQKENI. CDR3 length: 15 amino acids. V shed 3 bases, J shed 8 bases, and the junction held 9 bases outside the gene matches. CDR3 sequence reads: CASSPRDRGYWGYTF. The CDR3, as DNA: TGTGCCAGCTCACCTAGGGACAGGGGCTACTGGGGCTACACCTTC. The whole variable domain, filled in from reference TRBV18 and TRBJ1-2, reads NAGVMQNPRHLVRRRGQEARLRCSPMKGHSHVYWYRQLPEEGLKFMVYLQKENIIDESGMPKERFSAEFPKEGPSILRIQQVVRGDSAAYFCASSPRDRGYWGYTFGSGTRLTVV.

As for this clone: This same CDR3 is encoded by further DNA sequences in the sample. This chain connects TRBV27 to TRBJ1-6, with D possibly being TRBD1 (6 bases). V lost 3 bases and J lost 6, with 9 bases in between. This CDR3 spans 14 amino acids. CDR1 is MNHEY and CDR2 is SMNVEV in the germline V gene (reference sequence). The CDR3 DNA is TGTGCCAGCAGTTTCAGGGGAGGTAATTCACCCCTCCACTTT. It encodes CASSFRGGNSPLHF.

The rearrangement joins TRBV5-1 to TRBJ1-4; D might be TRBD1 (6 bases). Trimming left V 0 bases short and J 6 bases short, with 12 bases between. Germline V gives CDR1 SGHRS, CDR2 YFSETQ. The CDR3 spans 15 residues. CDR3 protein: CASSLANRGYEKLFF. The CDR3 DNA follows: TGCGCCAGCAGCTTGGCCAATAGGGGGTATGAAAAACTGTTTTTT.

The gene calls are TRBV28 and TRBJ1-5; possibly TRBD1 for D (6 bases). Germline V gene lookup returns CDR1 MDHEN and CDR2 SYDVKM. The CDR3 loop spans 14 amino acids. V was cut by 3 bases and J by 5 bases, with 11 bases left in between. CDR3: CASSFRQAYQPQHF. In DNA form, the CDR3 reads TGTGCCAGCAGTTTTCGACAGGCCTATCAGCCCCAGCATTTT. Drawing the rest from reference TRBV28 and TRBJ1-5, the complete variable domain is DVKVTQSSRYLVKRTGEKVFLECVQDMDHENMFWYRQDPGLGLRLIYFSYDVKMKEKGDIPEGYSVSREKKERFSLILESASTNQTSMYLCASSFRQAYQPQHFGDGTRLSIL.

The chain has TRBV9 and TRBJ2-6; D tentatively reads TRBD1 or TRBD2 (7 bases each). V lost 0 bases to trimming and J lost 0 bases, with 13 bases between them. Germline V gives CDR1 SGDLS, CDR2 YYNGEE. The CDR3 runs 18 residues. This chain's CDR3 is CASSVGQGGPSGANVLTF. Written as DNA, the CDR3 is TGTGCCAGCAGCGTAGGGCAGGGGGGGCCCTCTGGGGCCAACGTCCTGACTTTC.

The chain employs TRBV4-3 and TRBJ2-7; 13 positions match TRBD2. This CDR3 region has 16 residues. Germline V gives CDR1 LGHNA, CDR2 YSLEER. The J segment lost 6 bases and the V segment lost 0 bases, leaving 5 bases of the junction unmatched. As DNA, the CDR3 is TGCGCCAGCAGCCAAGAAGCCCGGACTAGCGGGGGCGAGCAGTACTTC. The encoded protein is CASSQEARTSGGEQYF.

The V and J genes are TRBV28 and TRBJ2-5; the D is unclear. The CDR3 runs to 13 residues. Germline V lookup: CDR1 MDHEN, CDR2 SYDVKM. Trimming left V 4 bases short and J 5 bases short, with 11 bases between. The CDR3 DNA is TGTGCCAGCAGTTACCCCCATGGGGAGACCCAGTACTTC. Translation gives CASSYPHGETQYF.

The V and J genes are TRBV28 and TRBJ2-1; possible D gene TRBD1, 6 bases. This CDR3 is 14 amino acids long. Trimming left V 4 bases short and J 5 bases short, with 12 bases between. Per germline, CDR1 MDHEN and CDR2 SYDVKM. CDR3 coding DNA: TGTGCCAGCAGTTCATACAGGGCCGACAATGAGCAGTTCTTC. Translating gives CASSSYRADNEQFF.

This clone was seen only a few times. J is TRBJ2-3 and V is TRBV5-1, with D possibly matching TRBD1 (6 bases). CDR3 length: 17 amino acids. Per germline, CDR1 SGHRS and CDR2 YFSETQ. V lost 2 bases to trimming and J lost 1 base, with 17 bases between them. The CDR3 DNA sequence: TGCGCCAGCAGCTTCAGACAGGCCTTAGGGGGCACAGATACGCAGTATTTT. Its protein product is CASSFRQALGGTDTQYF.

The chain is built from TRBV4-2 and TRBJ2-3, with 11 positions matching TRBD2. The CDR3 has 16 amino acids. V was clipped by 4 bases and J by 5 bases; unmatched bases: 8. Germline V gives CDR1 LGHNA, CDR2 YNFKEQ. The CDR3 sequence is CASSRASGGSVDTQYF. CDR3 nucleotide sequence: TGTGCCAGCAGCCGCGCTAGCGGGGGGTCCGTAGATACGCAGTATTTT.

This clone was detected a few times. The V gene is TRBV9, the J gene TRBJ1-3, with unresolved D. V gave up 0 bases and J gave up 2 bases, with 6 bases separating them. Per germline, CDR1 SGDLS and CDR2 YYNGEE. The CDR3 consists of 14 residues. CDR3 DNA: TGTGCCAGCAGCGTAGCTTTTCCTGGAAACACCATATATTTT. This sequence encodes CASSVAFPGNTIYF. Drawing the rest from reference TRBV9 and TRBJ1-3, the complete variable domain is DSGVTQTPKHLITATGQRVTLRCSPRSGDLSVYWYQQSLDQGLQFLIQYYNGEERAKGNILERFSAQQFPDLHSELNLSSLELGDSALYFCASSVAFPGNTIYFGEGSWLTVV.

CDR3 nucleotide sequence: TGCAGCGTTGCCCAGGGGGCGAACACCGGGGAGCTGTTTTTT. It codes for CSVAQGANTGELFF. The J gene is TRBJ2-2, the V gene TRBV29-1; 7 bases agree with TRBD1. This CDR3 is built from 14 residues. Germline V gives CDR1 SQVTM, CDR2 ANQGSEA. Germline trimming cut 4 bases from V and 0 bases from J; bases unmatched to any gene: 2.

The gene calls are TRBV9 and TRBJ1-2; possibly TRBD1 for D (5 bases). The CDR3 loop spans 15 amino acids. CDR1 and CDR2 (germline): SGDLS, YYNGEE. V was cut by 3 bases and J by 6 bases, with 18 bases left in between. CDR3 sequence (DNA): TGTGCCAGCAGCGCCACGGGTAGGGGCGATGATGGCTACACCTTC. Residues: CASSATGRGDDGYTF.

The chain links TRBV5-6 to TRBJ1-2; D gene uncertain. The CDR3 runs to 13 residues. Germline-derived CDR1 and CDR2 are SGHDT and YYEEEE. Trimming shortened V by 1 base and J by 2 bases, and 6 bases separated the two germline ends. CDR3 sequence: CASSLSQNYGYTF. CDR3 coding DNA: TGTGCCAGCAGCTTGTCTCAGAACTATGGCTACACCTTC.

The chain combines TRBV27 with TRBJ1-6; 8 bases agree with TRBD1. Unmatched junction bases numbered 7, after V lost 0 bases and J lost 9 bases. The germline V gene has CDR1 MNHEY and CDR2 SMNVEV (reference sequence). The CDR3 spans 16 residues. CDR3 region: CASSLSSDRARSPLHF. The CDR3 DNA sequence: TGTGCCAGCAGTTTATCGTCGGACAGGGCACGTTCACCCCTCCACTTT.